This TCR beta chain was identified in a study of CD4 and CD8 cells across lung adenocarcinoma regions. CDR3 length equals 15 residues. From germline, CDR1 is MNHEY and CDR2 SMNVEV (reference sequence). At least ten counts were recorded for this clonotype. A single record per CDR3 protein comes from TCRdb applying MiXCR to the PCR reads. This table has about 18,000 distinct CDR3 sequences, 40% to 60% appearing once. Sequenced input: CD8+ T cells from the margin of a lung tumor. V gene TRBV27 combines with J gene TRBJ2-1; tentatively, D is TRBD1 or TRBD2 (6 bases each). The DNA end lines up better with TRBJ2-7; the J call may be wrong. This receptor was identified in a male donor with lung adenocarcinoma. The CD4 and CD8 labels of this study may be unreliable. DNA for the CDR3: TGTGCCAGCAGTCTGGAGGGGGTCAATTCCTACGAGCAGTACTTC. This translates into CASSLEGVNSYEQYF.